These 28 T cell receptor beta chains came from one sample sequenced in a study of T-cell reconstitution after alpha-beta-depleted transplantation in children. It was with unique molecular identifiers that the TCRbeta library was prepared. TCRdb ran MiXCR on the PCR reads and lists one entry per CDR3 protein. The data show about 540,000 distinct CDR3 sequences, about 17% seen once. The sample consisted of PBMCs from the stem cell graft donor, taken from the stem cell graft. Source of these receptors: a human donor who donated a stem cell graft to a child with acute lymphoblastic leukemia.

This clonotype was detected only a few times. The chain couples TRBV25-1 to TRBJ1-1; D might be TRBD1 (6 bases). Germline-derived CDR1 and CDR2 are MGHDK and SYGVNS. V gave up 3 bases and J gave up 10 bases, with 18 bases separating them. The CDR3 extends over 14 amino acids. CDR3 sequence (DNA): TGTGCCAGCAGTGATTGGGGGGCGAGTGAAATAGCTTTCTTT. This translates into CASSDWGASEIAFF.

This chain uses TRBV20-1 with TRBJ2-7; 12 bases agree with TRBD2. Germline V CDR1 and CDR2: DFQATT, SNEGSKA (reference sequence). J gave up 5 bases and V 5 bases, and 7 bases lay outside the gene matches. The CDR3 length is 14 residues. In nucleotides, the CDR3 is TGCAGTGCTGCTAGCGGGAGGGCCAGGAACGAGCAGTACTTC. Translated, it gives CSAASGRARNEQYF.

This clonotype was observed a handful of times. The rearrangement joins TRBV3-1 to TRBJ2-7; D not certain. The CDR3 extends over 12 amino acids. V was shortened by 3 bases and J by 4 bases, with 7 bases between the two germline ends. CDR1 LGHDT and CDR2 YNNKEL come from the germline V gene (reference sequence). As DNA, the CDR3 is TGTGCCAGCAGCCATCCCGATTACGAGCAGTACTTC. Amino acid sequence: CASSHPDYEQYF.

There are a few counts of this clonotype. This rearrangement joins TRBV5-1 to TRBJ2-7; 10 positions agree with TRBD2. The CDR3 consists of 15 residues. Germline V lookup: CDR1 SGHRS, CDR2 YFSETQ. Unmatched junction bases numbered 5, after V lost 1 base and J lost 4 bases. CDR3 sequence reads: CASSLWPSGSYEQYF. DNA of the CDR3: TGCGCCAGCAGCTTGTGGCCTAGCGGGAGTTACGAGCAGTACTTC.

This chain joins TRBV4-1 and TRBJ2-1, with TRBD2 matching over 9 bases. This CDR3 region has 17 residues. The V gene end was trimmed by 1 base and the J gene end by 4 bases; junction bases not matched to a gene: 8. Germline V lookup: CDR1 MGHRA, CDR2 YSYEKL. The CDR3 DNA sequence: TGCGCCAGCAGCCAAGCTCCTAGCGGGGACCCTTACAATGAGCAGTTCTTC. Its protein is CASSQAPSGDPYNEQFF.

The table lists this clonotype with a few counts. The V and J genes are TRBV27 and TRBJ2-5; weak D call: TRBD2 (5 bases). The ends were cut back, 5 bases at V and 2 bases at J, with 15 bases in the middle. The CDR3 covers 15 residues. CDR1 is MNHEY, CDR2 SMNVEV, per germline (reference sequence). CDR3 in DNA: TGTGCCAGCAGTCCGCCAGTAACGGGACAAGAGACCCAGTACTTC. Its protein is CASSPPVTGQETQYF.

This clonotype is a singleton in its sample. This chain uses TRBV11-2 with TRBJ2-2; D is unclear. Germline V gene lookup returns CDR1 SGHAT and CDR2 FQNNGV. This CDR3 comprises 16 residues. V lost 3 bases to trimming and J lost 3 bases, with 14 bases between them. The CDR3: CASSFLSFSYTGELFF. The CDR3 DNA reads TGTGCCAGCAGCTTTTTGTCCTTCTCCTACACCGGGGAGCTGTTTTTT.

The gene calls are TRBV6-5 and TRBJ2-1; the D is unclear. The CDR3 is made up of 15 amino acids. Germline lookup yields CDR1 MNHEY and CDR2 SVGAGI. The ends were cut back, 2 bases at V and 0 bases at J, with 8 bases in the middle. DNA of the CDR3: TGTGCCAGCAGTTACGCGCGGAGCTCCTACAATGAGCAGTTCTTC. Its protein product is CASSYARSSYNEQFF.

The V and J genes are TRBV5-8 and TRBJ2-7; D is unresolved. The germline V and J ends were trimmed by 1 base and 6 bases, with 11 bases remaining between them. CDR1 and CDR2 from the germline V gene are SGHTS and YDEGEE. The CDR3 runs 13 residues. The CDR3, as DNA: TGTGCCAGCAGCTTGTTCCCAGGACGCGAGCAGTACTTC. Amino acid sequence: CASSLFPGREQYF.

This clonotype showed up just a few times. The CDR3 DNA reads as TGTGCCAGCAGGGGGAGGGGACTAGCGGGACAAGAGACCCAGTACTTC. Its protein is CASRGRGLAGQETQYF. The genes are TRBV12-3 or TRBV12-4 and TRBJ2-5; 13 bases line up with TRBD2. V lost 6 bases, J lost 2 bases, and 6 bases stayed unmatched. The CDR3 is made up of 16 amino acids.

The chain combines TRBV27 with TRBJ2-3; no clear D gene. In germline, CDR1 is MNHEY, CDR2 SMNVEV (reference sequence). The ends were cut back, 0 bases at V and 4 bases at J, with 8 bases in the middle. The CDR3 runs to 14 residues. The CDR3 DNA reads TGTGCCAGCAGTTTATCCGCACGGGCAGATACGCAGTATTTT. It codes for CASSLSARADTQYF.

This chain joins TRBV2 and TRBJ1-5; 8 positions match TRBD1. The CDR3 runs 14 residues. Trimming took 7 bases from V and 7 from J; bases not matched to a gene: 9. Germline-derived CDR1 and CDR2 are SNHLY and FYNNEI. Here the CDR3 DNA reads TGTGCCAGCACTAGAACAGGGGGGAGACAGCCCCAGCATTTT. Encoded protein: CASTRTGGRQPQHF.

This clonotype appeared a few times. The rearrangement links TRBV27 to TRBJ2-5; 9 bases are shared with TRBD1. In germline, CDR1 is MNHEY, CDR2 SMNVEV (reference sequence). The V segment lost 4 bases and the J segment 4 bases; nucleotides outside the gene matches: 7. This CDR3 has 15 amino acids. DNA for the CDR3: TGTGCCAGCAGTTCAAACACAGGGGGCGGAGAGACCCAGTACTTC. This translates into CASSSNTGGGETQYF.

The DNA for the CDR3 is TGCAGCGCCTCTAGACAGGCCTTTGGCACTGAAGCTTTCTTT. Its translation: CSASRQAFGTEAFF. J is TRBJ1-1 and V is TRBV29-1, with D possibly TRBD1 on 6 matching bases. V dropped 7 bases and J dropped 4 bases, with 19 bases sitting between them. Germline CDR1 is SQVTM and CDR2 is ANQGSEA. The CDR3 is made up of 14 amino acids.

This clonotype was observed a handful of times. The rearrangement uses TRBV10-3 and TRBJ2-7, with 8 bases matching TRBD2. From germline, CDR1 is ENHRY and CDR2 SYGVKD. The trim removed 4 bases at V and 6 bases at J, leaving 8 bases unmatched. The CDR3 is made up of 14 amino acids. The CDR3 coding sequence is TGTGCCATCAGTGCGCCGGGACTAGACGTCGAGCAGTACTTC. It translates to CAISAPGLDVEQYF.

The rearrangement links TRBV2 to TRBJ1-3; 8 positions match TRBD1. This CDR3 is 15 amino acids long. Trimming cost V 5 bases and J 7 bases; bases outside gene matches: 10. Germline CDR1 and CDR2: SNHLY and FYNNEI. In DNA form, the CDR3 reads TGTGCCAGCAGTCCCCAGTCAGGGGGCGGGAACACCATATATTTT. It yields the protein CASSPQSGGGNTIYF. The full variable domain, rest sourced from reference TRBV2 and TRBJ1-3, is EPEVTQTPSHQVTQMGQEVILRCVPISNHLYFYWYRQILGQKVEFLVSFYNNEISEKSEIFDDQFSVERPDGSNFTLKIRSTKLEDSAMYFCASSPQSGGGNTIYFGEGSWLTVV.

This clonotype was detected a few times. The chain is built from TRBV4-1 and TRBJ2-7, with a possible D match to TRBD2 (5 bases). This CDR3 is built from 16 residues. Trimming removed 1 base from V and 0 bases from J, with 13 bases in between. In germline, CDR1 is MGHRA, CDR2 YSYEKL. The CDR3 sequence is CASSQVPQGSSYEQYF. The CDR3 region has the DNA TGCGCCAGCAGCCAAGTACCCCAAGGGAGCTCCTACGAGCAGTACTTC.

The rearrangement joins TRBV5-1 to TRBJ2-2; the D is unclear. CDR3 length: 15 amino acids. V was trimmed by 1 base and J by 6 bases, leaving 13 bases between them. From germline, CDR1 is SGHRS and CDR2 YFSETQ. The CDR3 DNA reads as TGCGCCAGCAGCTTGTCTCCTAGGATCGCCGGGGAGCTGTTTTTT. This translates into CASSLSPRIAGELFF.

The chain is built from TRBV27 and TRBJ2-7; TRBD1 agrees at 7 bases. V lost 4 bases and J lost 2; bases outside the gene matches: 14. CDR3 length: 17 amino acids. Per germline, CDR1 MNHEY and CDR2 SMNVEV (reference sequence). The DNA for the CDR3 is TGTGCCAGCAGTTGGAGAGGGGGCGCGGTCCGAACCTACGAGCAGTACTTC. Encoded protein: CASSWRGGAVRTYEQYF.

This rearrangement joins TRBV29-1 to TRBJ2-1, with D perhaps being TRBD1 or TRBD2 (5 bases each). The CDR3 has 15 amino acids. The V gene lost 2 bases and the J gene lost 4 bases, with 15 bases spanning the gap. Germline V CDR1 and CDR2: SQVTM, ANQGSEA. The CDR3 bases are TGCAGCGTTGAAACGGGACCACTCGTTTACAATGAGCAGTTCTTC. This sequence encodes CSVETGPLVYNEQFF.

Here the CDR3 DNA reads TGTGCCAGCAGCCACGGATTAGCGGGAGTCAAGGAGACCCAGTACTTC. It yields the protein CASSHGLAGVKETQYF. The V and J genes are TRBV3-1 and TRBJ2-5; the match to TRBD2 covers 9 bases. This CDR3 has 16 amino acids. CDR1 LGHDT and CDR2 YNNKEL come from the germline V gene (reference sequence). V lost 3 bases to trimming and J lost 5 bases; unmatched junction nucleotides: 10.

This chain uses TRBV2 with TRBJ2-1, with 11 bases identical to TRBD2. CDR3 length: 15 residues. Germline values: CDR1 SNHLY, CDR2 FYNNEI. The trim removed 7 bases at V and 3 bases at J, leaving 5 bases unmatched. CDR3 coding DNA: TGTGCCAGCACCCAGGGACTAGCGGTCTACAATGAGCAGTTCTTC. Its translation is CASTQGLAVYNEQFF.

This clonotype showed up just a few times. The J gene is TRBJ2-1, the V gene TRBV3-1; weak D call: TRBD1 (5 bases). The CDR3 spans 15 residues. V gave up 5 bases and J gave up 0 bases, with 11 bases separating them. Germline V gene data show CDR1 as LGHDT and CDR2 as YNNKEL (reference sequence). The CDR3 loop is CASSLDQGSYNEQFF. The CDR3 DNA sequence: TGTGCCAGCAGCTTGGACCAGGGCTCCTACAATGAGCAGTTCTTC.

The chain has TRBV9 and TRBJ2-1, with 12 positions matching TRBD2. This CDR3 is built from 15 residues. Germline V gene lookup returns CDR1 SGDLS and CDR2 YYNGEE. The ends lost 3 bases at V and 5 bases at J; junction bases unmatched: 3. Here the CDR3 reads CASSARLAGDNEQFF. CDR3 DNA sequence: TGTGCCAGCAGCGCTCGACTAGCGGGGGACAATGAGCAGTTCTTC.

This clonotype came up a few times. The gene calls are TRBV12-3 or TRBV12-4 and TRBJ1-2; possibly TRBD1 for D (5 bases). V was shortened by 6 bases and J by 1 base, with 15 bases between the two germline ends. The CDR3 extends over 15 amino acids. CDR3 sequence: CASSQGPGRNYGYTF. The CDR3 region has the DNA TGTGCCAGCAGCCAAGGGCCAGGGCGTAACTATGGCTACACCTTC.

V is TRBV29-1 and J is TRBJ1-2; TRBD1 matches 11 bases. Germline assignment: CDR1 SQVTM and CDR2 ANQGSEA. The CDR3 runs 12 residues. V lost 3 bases, J lost 7 bases, and 1 base stayed unmatched. CDR3 amino acids: CSVEDRGPGYTF. CDR3 nucleotide sequence: TGCAGCGTTGAGGACAGGGGGCCTGGCTACACCTTC.

The chain uses TRBV5-1 and TRBJ2-3, with TRBD2 matching 7 bases. CDR3 size: 12 residues. CDR1 and CDR2 from the germline V gene are SGHRS and YFSETQ. The junction had 6 bases not matched to a gene; V was cut back by 4 bases and J by 10 bases. In DNA form, the CDR3 reads TGCGCCAGCAGCCCAAGAGCGGGACCGCAGTATTTT. Translating it yields CASSPRAGPQYF.

The gene calls are TRBV12-3 or TRBV12-4 and TRBJ2-1; 8 bases align to TRBD2. Unmatched junction bases numbered 12, after V lost 3 bases and J lost 8 bases. The CDR3 totals 16 residues. The CDR3, as DNA: TGTGCCAGCAGTTTCTGGTCGGGACTAGGGCCGGATGAGCAGTTCTTC. Translated, it gives CASSFWSGLGPDEQFF.